This T cell receptor beta chain was documented in a study of brain T cells in children with intractable seizures. Germline CDR1 is SGHAT and CDR2 is FQNNGV. Between the trimmed V and J ends, which lost 2 bases and 5 bases, there was a span of 16 bases. This CDR3 contains 15 residues. Produced via immunoSEQ multiplex PCR; TCRdb's table is partial and in-frame only. Of roughly 110,000 clones in the sample, under 95% are singletons; the top ten hold roughly 4%. This material consisted of peripheral blood, taken at surgery. This receptor was taken from a boy under three years old with hemimegalencephaly and intractable seizures. The V call is TRBV11-2, the J call TRBJ2-7; no clear D. CDR3: CASSLLVTSPNEQYF. CDR3 DNA: TGTGCCAGCAGCTTACTTGTTACCTCCCCCAACGAGCAGTACTTC.